This T cell receptor (beta chain) was recovered during a study of graft-versus-host responses after intestinal transplantation. Whole-study results and caveats: Peak GvH clone levels in circulation were associated with early post-transplant HvG declines.

Repertoires were generated with immunoSEQ multiplex PCR, while TCRdb's copy carries only in-frame clones and drops some. The sample holds just over 40,000 clones, about 90% seen once. A note on this clone: As yet, its antigen is unknown.

With 0 bases removed from V and 3 bases from J, the gap between germline ends came to 6 bases. The length of the CDR3 is 14 residues. Germline V gene sequence: CDR1 MNHEY, CDR2 SVGAGI. The chain employs TRBV6-5 and TRBJ2-4; D gene ambiguous. Sequencing used PBMCs, obtained almost 320 days after intestinal transplant. This TCR came from a human patient who received an intestinal transplant, so some T cells may come from the graft donor. CDR3 residues: CASSYSGVKNIQYF. DNA for the CDR3: TGTGCCAGCAGTTACTCTGGGGTCAAAAACATTCAGTACTTC.